This T cell receptor beta chain is from a study of blood T cell repertoires in COVID-19. Produced via immunoSEQ multiplex PCR; TCRdb's table is partial and in-frame only. The data contain around 200,000 clones, approximately 87% of them singletons. Between the trimmed V and J ends, which lost 7 bases and 3 bases, there was a span of 16 bases. The germline CDR1 and CDR2 sequences are MNHNY and SVGAGI (reference sequence). This CDR3 spans 14 amino acids. This clone was observed a handful of times. Seattle's cohort entered during active infection and was followed longitudinally. This sequence originates from a person between 65 and 80 years old with COVID-19, enrolled during active disease. This chain uses TRBV6-6 with TRBJ2-7; D is perhaps TRBD2 (5 bases). Sequenced: peripheral blood. The CDR3 sequence: CASNVGRGNYEQYF. DNA of the CDR3: TGTGCCAGCAACGTAGGACGGGGTAACTACGAGCAGTACTTC.